Below, 19 T cell receptor beta chains from the same sample are listed, as sequenced in a study of blood T cell repertoires in COVID-19. The method was immunoSEQ multiplex PCR; TCRdb's version includes in-frame clones alone and lacks a portion of them. The repertoire holds about 480,000 clones, with 88% as singletons. Sample: peripheral blood. These receptors originate from a woman aged 45-59 years with COVID-19, enrolled during active disease.

The chain recombines TRBV7-6 with TRBJ2-1, with 7 bases fitting TRBD2. Germline assignment: CDR1 SGHVS and CDR2 FNYEAQ. Trimming at V came to 2 bases and at J to 7 bases, leaving 11 bases not matched to a gene. The CDR3 loop spans 16 amino acids. CDR3 loop: CASSLSWRGKANEQFF. In DNA, the CDR3 is TGTGCCAGCAGCTTAAGTTGGCGGGGGAAAGCAAATGAGCAGTTCTTC.

V and J are TRBV24-1 and TRBJ1-2; D is undetermined. This CDR3 is built from 12 residues. With 5 bases removed from V and 6 bases from J, the gap between germline ends came to 9 bases. Germline V gene sequence: CDR1 KGHDR, CDR2 SFDVKD. The CDR3: CATSVNEDGYTF. CDR3 bases: TGTGCCACCAGTGTAAACGAGGATGGCTACACCTTC.

The rearrangement joins TRBV9 to TRBJ2-3; 9 positions match TRBD1. The V gene end was trimmed by 3 bases and the J gene end by 4 bases; junction bases not matched to a gene: 6. Per the germline V gene, CDR1 is SGDLS and CDR2 is YYNGEE. The CDR3 sequence is 15 residues long. Written as DNA, the CDR3 is TGTGCCAGCAGCGGCAGACAGGGGGAGGCAGATACGCAGTATTTT. Protein: CASSGRQGEADTQYF.

This chain joins TRBV2 and TRBJ1-2; 7 nucleotides match TRBD1. The CDR3 has 14 amino acids. Losses at the gene ends were 8 bases for V and 5 bases for J; bases not matched to a gene: 11. Germline V gene lookup returns CDR1 SNHLY and CDR2 FYNNEI. The CDR3 DNA reads TGTGCCAGCCCTAGCCCGGGACAGTATTATGGCTACACCTTC. Protein product: CASPSPGQYYGYTF.

The chain carries TRBV2 and TRBJ1-1, with 9 bases identical to TRBD1. This CDR3 contains 15 residues. The germline V gene encodes CDR1 SNHLY and CDR2 FYNNEI. Unmatched junction bases numbered 10, after V lost 7 bases and J lost 4 bases. DNA of the CDR3: TGTGCCAGCAACGTCCAACAGGGGGCGGGCACTGAAGCTTTCTTT. Its translation is CASNVQQGAGTEAFF. The full variable domain, with the rest looked up from reference TRBV2 and TRBJ1-1, is EPEVTQTPSHQVTQMGQEVILRCVPISNHLYFYWYRQILGQKVEFLVSFYNNEISEKSEIFDDQFSVERPDGSNFTLKIRSTKLEDSAMYFCASNVQQGAGTEAFFGQGTRLTVV.

The chain uses TRBV30 and TRBJ1-4; the D gene is possibly TRBD1 (5 bases). Trimming removed 1 base at V and 0 bases at J, with 12 bases between. The CDR3 runs 16 residues. The germline V gene has CDR1 GTSNPN and CDR2 SVGIG (reference sequence). Here the CDR3 DNA reads TGTGCCTGGAGTGGCGGGGGAACATCAACTAATGAAAAACTGTTTTTT. Its translation: CAWSGGGTSTNEKLFF. Combining the CDR3 with reference TRBV30 and TRBJ1-4 gives the whole variable domain SQTIHQWPATLVQPVGSPLSLECTVEGTSNPNLYWYRQAAGRGLQLLFYSVGIGQISSEVPQNLSASRPQDRQFILSSKKLLLSDSGFYLCAWSGGGTSTNEKLFFGSGTQLSVL.

V gene TRBV27 combines with J gene TRBJ2-7; 10 bases agree with TRBD2. The V and J ends lost 5 bases and 2 bases, in that order; junction bases with no gene match: 3. The CDR3 has 14 amino acids. Per the germline V gene, CDR1 is MNHEY and CDR2 is SMNVEV (reference sequence). The CDR3 sequence: CASSIAGGTYEQYF. DNA of the CDR3: TGTGCCAGCAGTATAGCGGGGGGTACCTACGAGCAGTACTTC.

The chain recombines TRBV27 with TRBJ1-1; possible D gene TRBD1, 6 bases. Germline V lookup: CDR1 MNHEY, CDR2 SMNVEV (reference sequence). Trimming stripped 1 base from V and 4 bases from J, with 13 bases between. The CDR3 spans 15 residues. The CDR3 loop is CASSLWGRGGTEAFF. CDR3 nucleotides: TGTGCCAGCAGTTTATGGGGCAGGGGTGGCACTGAAGCTTTCTTT.

This clone appeared a single time. The chain links TRBV5-6 to TRBJ2-7; D might be TRBD2 (5 bases). Looked up from germline, CDR1 is SGHDT and CDR2 is YYEEEE. This CDR3 contains 13 residues. Trimming removed 2 bases from V and 3 bases from J, with 9 bases in between. CDR3 in DNA: TGTGCCAGCAGCTTCGGGGAAAGCTACGAGCAGTACTTC. This sequence encodes CASSFGESYEQYF. Full variable domain (rest looked up from reference TRBV5-6 and TRBJ2-7): DAGVTQSPTHLIKTRGQQVTLRCSPKSGHDTVSWYQQALGQGPQFIFQYYEEEERQRGNFPDRFSGHQFPNYSSELNVNALLLGDSALYLCASSFGESYEQYFGPGTRLTVT.

The chain couples TRBV11-2 to TRBJ1-2; 8 bases fit TRBD1. CDR3 size: 14 residues. From germline, CDR1 is SGHAT and CDR2 FQNNGV. The junction had 8 bases not matched to a gene; V was cut back by 5 bases and J by 6 bases. CDR3: CASSRAGQEDGYTF. CDR3 sequence (DNA): TGTGCCAGCAGCCGAGCGGGACAGGAAGATGGCTACACCTTC.

V and J are TRBV30 and TRBJ2-2; 7 bases align to TRBD1. CDR1 GTSNPN and CDR2 SVGIG come from the germline V gene (reference sequence). The J segment lost 7 bases and the V segment lost 7 bases, leaving 6 bases of the junction unmatched. The CDR3 is 12 residues long. The CDR3 spells CASGQVVGELFF. The CDR3 DNA sequence: TGTGCCTCCGGACAGGTTGTCGGGGAGCTGTTTTTT. Based on the CDR3 plus reference TRBV30 and TRBJ2-2, the full variable domain is SQTIHQWPATLVQPVGSPLSLECTVEGTSNPNLYWYRQAAGRGLQLLFYSVGIGQISSEVPQNLSASRPQDRQFILSSKKLLLSDSGFYLCASGQVVGELFFGEGSRLTVL.

The rearrangement uses TRBV5-6 and TRBJ2-1, with 12 nucleotides matching TRBD2. Looked up from germline, CDR1 is SGHDT and CDR2 is YYEEEE. After removal of 2 bases from V and 4 bases from J, the junction contained 4 bases not matched to a gene. CDR3 length equals 16 residues. CDR3 protein: CASSFTGTSGYNEQFF. CDR3 nucleotides: TGTGCCAGCAGCTTTACAGGGACTAGCGGGTACAATGAGCAGTTCTTC.

The chain is built from TRBV6-5 and TRBJ2-7, with TRBD2 as a possible D gene (5 bases). The CDR3 has 15 residues. Germline CDR1 and CDR2: MNHEY and SVGAGI. V shed 0 bases and J shed 1 base, with 10 bases lying between them. The CDR3 nucleotides read TGTGCCAGCAGTTACTCCGGCAGGACTTCCTACGAGCAGTACTTC. This gives the protein CASSYSGRTSYEQYF.

The CDR3 spells CSVGGGYTEAFF. The CDR3 region has the DNA TGCAGCGTTGGGGGGGGGTACACTGAAGCTTTCTTT. The rearrangement joins TRBV29-1 to TRBJ1-1; a possible D gene is TRBD1 (5 bases). V dropped 4 bases and J dropped 3 bases, with 9 bases sitting between them. Germline V lookup: CDR1 SQVTM, CDR2 ANQGSEA. The CDR3 has 12 residues. Complete variable domain (other parts from reference TRBV29-1 and TRBJ1-1): SAVISQKPSRDICQRGTSLTIQCQVDSQVTMMFWYRQQPGQSLTLIATANQGSEATYESGFVIDKFPISRPNLTFSTLTVSNMSPEDSSIYLCSVGGGYTEAFFGQGTRLTVV.

V is TRBV3-1 (or the pseudogene TRBV3-2) and J is TRBJ2-5; D is possibly TRBD2 (5 bases). The germline V gene has CDR1 LGHDT and CDR2 YNNKEL (reference sequence). The ends were cut back, 4 bases at V and 3 bases at J, with 12 bases in the middle. The CDR3 is made up of 14 amino acids. The CDR3 spells CASSLRTEEETQYF. DNA for the CDR3: TGTGCCAGCAGCCTGCGGACTGAGGAAGAGACCCAGTACTTC.

Comments on this clone: The junction shows a germline mismatch at one end, possibly a read error. This chain links TRBV5-4 with TRBJ2-7; a weak D match, TRBD1 (5 bases). Germline assignment: CDR1 SGHNT and CDR2 YYREEE (reference sequence). The CDR3 length is 15 residues. The CDR3 DNA sequence: TGTGCCAGCAGTTTGGGCAGAACAGGACCCTACGAGCAGTACTTC. Translating gives CASSLGRTGPYEQYF.

V and J are TRBV6-1 and TRBJ2-6; D perhaps matches TRBD1 (5 bases). CDR1 is MNHNS and CDR2 is SASEGT in the germline V gene. V lost 2 bases to trimming and J lost 4 bases, with 12 bases between them. The CDR3 has 16 residues. The CDR3 sequence: CASSEQGTTGANVLTF. The CDR3 coding sequence is TGTGCCAGCAGTGAACAGGGTACGACCGGGGCCAACGTCCTGACTTTC.

The chain has TRBV2 and TRBJ2-7; TRBD2 matches 11 bases. This CDR3 has 14 residues. The ends lost 5 bases at V and 7 bases at J; junction bases unmatched: 7. Germline assignment: CDR1 SNHLY and CDR2 FYNNEI. The CDR3 here is CASSFTGTSGEQYF. CDR3 coding DNA: TGTGCCAGCAGTTTTACCGGGACTAGCGGAGAGCAGTACTTC.

V gene TRBV19 combines with J gene TRBJ2-2; no clear D gene. The CDR3 length is 13 residues. The V gene lost 7 bases and the J gene lost 7 bases, with 13 bases spanning the gap. Germline V gene sequence: CDR1 LNHDA, CDR2 SQIVND (reference sequence). The CDR3 sequence: CASTTTRHGELFF. The DNA for the CDR3 is TGTGCCAGTACTACTACCCGGCACGGGGAGCTGTTTTTT.